These T cell receptor beta chains were read from a single sample in a study of T-cell reconstitution after alpha-beta-depleted transplantation in children. TCRdb re-called the PCR reads with MiXCR, one entry per CDR3 protein. The repertoire consists of roughly 150,000 distinct CDR3 sequences, with 11% occurring once and the leading ten covering about 13%. Specimen: PBMCs, collected before TCRalphabeta/CD19-depleted stem cell transplant. The receptors were sampled from a boy between 2 and 10 years old with acute myeloid leukemia, due to receive a stem cell transplant. CDR3s include the opening cysteine and the closing phenylalanine or tryptophan. A D gene is named only where the DNA matches it firmly. Size is stated for part of the rows, as once, few or many counts, or as a class when the clone is expanded.

D	V	size	J	CDR3	DNA
.	TRBV5-1	many	TRBJ1-6	CASSLNPDPSPLHF	TGCGCCAGCAGCTTGAACCCTGATCCCTCACCCCTCCACTTT
TRBD2	TRBV7-9	many	TRBJ2-1	CASRDSGRALNEQFF	TGTGCCAGCAGAGATAGCGGGAGGGCCCTCAATGAGCAGTTCTTC
TRBD2	TRBV6-2/TRBV6-3	.	TRBJ2-2	CASSLAGWTGELFF	TGTGCCAGCAGTCTAGCGGGCTGGACCGGGGAGCTGTTTTTT
.	TRBV10-2	.	TRBJ1-5	CASSGRGFNQPQHF	TGCGCCAGCAGCGGAAGGGGGTTCAATCAGCCCCAGCATTTT
.	TRBV12-3/TRBV12-4	many	TRBJ1-1	CASSFTGGNTEAFF	TGTGCCAGCAGTTTCACGGGGGGGAACACTGAAGCTTTCTTT
TRBD1	TRBV20-1	many	TRBJ2-3	CSASAQIRGRWADTQYF	TGCAGTGCTTCCGCACAAATCAGGGGGCGCTGGGCAGATACGCAGTATTTT
TRBD1	TRBV4-1	many	TRBJ1-6	CASSTRQGGFRSYNSPLHF	TGCGCCAGCAGCACCCGACAGGGGGGTTTTCGCTCCTATAATTCACCCCTCCACTTT
.	TRBV20-1	.	TRBJ2-6	CSAPSAGALSGANVLTF	TGCAGTGCCCCGTCGGCAGGGGCCCTCTCTGGGGCCAACGTCCTGACTTTC
.	TRBV5-1	many	TRBJ2-2	CASSLEDRNTGELFF	TGCGCCAGCAGCTTGGAGGACAGGAACACCGGGGAGCTGTTTTTT
.	TRBV7-8	many	TRBJ2-1	CASSLVGGPYNEQFF	TGTGCCAGCAGCTTAGTTGGCGGTCCCTACAATGAGCAGTTCTTC
TRBD2	TRBV29-1	many	TRBJ2-1	CSLSTGLAYNEQFF	TGCAGCCTTTCTACGGGACTAGCCTACAATGAGCAGTTCTTC
.	TRBV7-9	many	TRBJ1-1	CASSQQNTEAFF	TGTGCCAGCAGCCAACAGAACACTGAAGCTTTCTTT
.	TRBV7-9	many	TRBJ2-3	CASSLRPDGTDTQYF	TGTGCCAGCAGCTTACGACCAGATGGCACAGATACGCAGTATTTT
TRBD1	TRBV20-1	many	TRBJ2-4	CSASAADRGLGIQYF	TGCAGTGCTAGCGCCGCGGACAGGGGGCTAGGCATTCAGTACTTC
.	TRBV7-8	.	TRBJ1-1	CASLTRGQREAMFF	TGTGCCAGCCTAACGAGGGGTCAGAGGGAAGCTATGTTCTTT
.	TRBV7-8	many	TRBJ2-3	CASSSDVGSLATDTQYF	TGTGCCAGCAGCTCCGACGTAGGGTCACTGGCTACAGATACGCAGTATTTT
.	TRBV10-3	many	TRBJ2-5	CAISVGENQETQYF	TGTGCCATCAGTGTTGGAGAGAACCAAGAGACCCAGTACTTC
.	TRBV29-1	many	TRBJ1-2	CSVLKGADYGYTF	TGCAGCGTTTTAAAGGGAGCGGACTATGGCTACACCTTC
.	TRBV21-1	.	TRBJ1-2	CASSKGTAFYGYITF	TGTGCCAGCAGCAAAGGGACAGCATTTTATGGCTACATTACCTTC
.	TRBV10-3	many	TRBJ2-2	CAITLGGHGTGELFF	TGTGCCATTACACTGGGTGGCCATGGGACCGGGGAGCTGTTTTTT
.	TRBV20-1	many	TRBJ2-1	CSAPNPSRDNEQFF	TGCAGTGCCCCAAACCCTTCTAGGGACAATGAGCAGTTCTTC
.	TRBV28	many	TRBJ2-1	CASSFVGPYNEQFF	TGTGCCAGCAGTTTTGTAGGGCCCTACAATGAGCAGTTCTTC
TRBD2	TRBV20-1	.	TRBJ2-5	CSASMASGGQQETQYF	TGCAGTGCTAGTATGGCTAGCGGGGGACAACAAGAGACCCAGTACTTC
.	TRBV20-1	many	TRBJ2-5	CSARDGATTITQETQYF	TGCAGTGCTAGAGACGGGGCGACAACTATAACTCAAGAGACCCAGTACTTC
.	TRBV6-1	many	TRBJ1-4	CASSPLHSTNEKLFF	TGTGCCAGCAGTCCCCTTCATTCAACTAATGAAAAACTGTTTTTT
.	TRBV20-1	many	TRBJ2-1	CSAPTRDYNEQFF	TGCAGTGCACCCACCCGGGACTACAATGAGCAGTTCTTC
.	TRBV5-8	many	TRBJ2-7	CASSPGAGYEQYF	TGTGCCAGCAGCCCGGGTGCTGGGTACGAGCAGTACTTC
TRBD1	TRBV20-1	many	TRBJ2-2	CSAPWTGGTTGELFF	TGCAGTGCACCCTGGACAGGGGGCACCACCGGGGAGCTGTTTTTT
TRBD1	TRBV7-6	.	TRBJ2-7	CASSLGNPGQGAYEQYF	TGTGCCAGCAGCTTAGGGAACCCGGGACAGGGAGCCTACGAGCAGTACTTC
TRBD1	TRBV6-1	many	TRBJ2-1	CASSEVGNQGIRTGPYNEQFF	TGTGCCAGCAGTGAAGTTGGGAACCAGGGGATCAGGACAGGGCCCTACAATGAGCAGTTCTTC
TRBD2	TRBV7-2	.	TRBJ2-1	CASSFESGRAGVQFF	TGTGCTAGCAGCTTCGAAAGCGGGAGGGCCGGCGTGCAGTTCTTC
.	TRBV5-1	many	TRBJ2-5	CASSQTQETQYF	TGCGCCAGCAGCCAAACCCAAGAGACCCAGTACTTC
TRBD1	TRBV7-2	many	TRBJ1-5	CASSSGTGAGNQPQHF	TGTGCCAGCAGCTCAGGGACAGGGGCTGGCAATCAGCCCCAGCATTTT
.	TRBV20-1	many	TRBJ1-1	CSARRGGPGTEAFF	TGCAGTGCTAGACGGGGAGGCCCCGGGACTGAAGCTTTCTTT
.	TRBV12-3/TRBV12-4	.	TRBJ1-2	CASSLEGTGYGYTF	TGTGCCAGCAGTTTAGAGGGGACCGGGTATGGCTACACCTTC
.	TRBV15	many	TRBJ1-3	CATSRERNTIYF	TGTGCCACCAGCAGAGAGAGAAACACCATATATTTT
.	TRBV6-6	many	TRBJ2-1	CASSRAGEQFF	TGTGCCAGCAGTCGGGCGGGGGAGCAGTTCTTC
TRBD1	TRBV19	many	TRBJ2-2	CASSWTGNTGELFF	TGTGCCAGTAGCTGGACAGGGAACACCGGGGAGCTGTTTTTT
.	TRBV7-2	many	TRBJ2-1	CASSLVGGVSSYNEQFF	TGTGCCAGCAGCTTAGTGGGCGGGGTGAGCTCCTACAATGAGCAGTTCTTC
.	TRBV5-1	many	TRBJ1-2	CASSLGDISNYGYTF	TGCGCCAGCAGCTTGGGGGACATATCTAACTATGGCTACACCTTC
TRBD2	TRBV12-3/TRBV12-4	many	TRBJ2-3	CASRDLTTSGSTDTQYF	TGTGCCAGCAGGGACCTTACGACTAGCGGGAGCACAGATACGCAGTATTTT
TRBD2	TRBV28	many	TRBJ2-1	CASSFLPLRGGNEQFF	TGTGCCAGCAGTTTCCTCCCCCTAAGGGGAGGGAATGAGCAGTTCTTC
.	TRBV28	.	TRBJ2-6	CASSTTVTGANVLTF	TGTGCCAGCAGCACCACAGTAACTGGGGCCAACGTCCTGACTTTC